This TCR beta chain comes out of a study of blood T cell repertoires in COVID-19. Study details: Researchers got acute and convalescent COVID-19 samples from the United States, Italy and Spain. PBMCs, B-cell-depleted T cells, or T cells were the source of the cDNA or gDNA that made up the material.

Unmatched junction bases numbered 6, after V lost 0 bases and J lost 4 bases. This CDR3 region has 16 residues. The germline V gene has CDR1 LGHDT and CDR2 YNNKEL (reference sequence). Study processing details: Estimation of nucleated cell counts was performed using reference gene primer amplification. The assay was immunoSEQ multiplex PCR, and TCRdb's table has in-frame clones only and misses some. V, J and clone size were drawn from that table, and D and trimming were deduced from the DNA. In the table there are roughly 300,000 clones, over 80% of which are singletons. This TCR was recovered from a woman between 40 and 50 years old who had recovered from COVID-19. Material for sequencing was peripheral blood. The rearrangement links TRBV3-1 (or the pseudogene TRBV3-2) to TRBJ2-5, with 9 positions matching TRBD2. The DNA for the CDR3 is TGTGCCAGCAGCCAAGAATTTCCGGGACTAGCAGAGACCCAGTACTTC. It codes for CASSQEFPGLAETQYF.